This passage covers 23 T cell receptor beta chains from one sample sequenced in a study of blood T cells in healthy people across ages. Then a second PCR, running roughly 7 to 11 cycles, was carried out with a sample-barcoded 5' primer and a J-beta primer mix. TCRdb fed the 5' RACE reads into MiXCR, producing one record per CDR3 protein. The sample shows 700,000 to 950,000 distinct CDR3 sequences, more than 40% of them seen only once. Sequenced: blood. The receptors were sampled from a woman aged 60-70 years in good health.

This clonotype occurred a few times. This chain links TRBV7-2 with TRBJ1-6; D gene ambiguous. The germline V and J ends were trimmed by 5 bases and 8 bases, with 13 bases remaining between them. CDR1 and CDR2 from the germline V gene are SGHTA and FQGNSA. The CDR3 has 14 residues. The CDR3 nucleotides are TGTGCCAGCAGCCTAGATAGTTTGGATTCACCCCTCCACTTT. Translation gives CASSLDSLDSPLHF.

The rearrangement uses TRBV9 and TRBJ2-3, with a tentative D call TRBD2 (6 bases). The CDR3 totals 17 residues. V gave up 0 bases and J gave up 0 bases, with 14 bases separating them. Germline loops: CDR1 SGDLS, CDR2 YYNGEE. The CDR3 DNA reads TGTGCCAGCAGCGTAGGACAGTGGGGGACTAGCACAGATACGCAGTATTTT. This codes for CASSVGQWGTSTDTQYF.

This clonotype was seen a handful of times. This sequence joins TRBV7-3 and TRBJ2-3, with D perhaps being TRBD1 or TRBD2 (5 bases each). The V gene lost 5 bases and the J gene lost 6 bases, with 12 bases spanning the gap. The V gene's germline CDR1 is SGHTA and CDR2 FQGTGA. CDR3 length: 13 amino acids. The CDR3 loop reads CASSPGAEDTQYF. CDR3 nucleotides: TGTGCCAGCAGCCCCGGGGCAGAGGATACGCAGTATTTT. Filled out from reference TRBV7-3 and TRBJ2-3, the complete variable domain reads GAGVSQTPSNKVTEKGKYVELRCDPISGHTALYWYRQSLGQGPEFLIYFQGTGAADDSGLPNDRFFAVRPEGSVSTLKIQRTERGDSAVYLCASSPGAEDTQYFGPGTRLTVL.

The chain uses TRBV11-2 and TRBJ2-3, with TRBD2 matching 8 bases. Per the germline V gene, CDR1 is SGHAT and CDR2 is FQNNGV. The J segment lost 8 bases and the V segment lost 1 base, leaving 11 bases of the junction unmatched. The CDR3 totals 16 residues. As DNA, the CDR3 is TGTGCCAGCAGCTTAGCCTTAGGACTAGCTGGGGGTACGCAGTATTTT. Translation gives CASSLALGLAGGTQYF.

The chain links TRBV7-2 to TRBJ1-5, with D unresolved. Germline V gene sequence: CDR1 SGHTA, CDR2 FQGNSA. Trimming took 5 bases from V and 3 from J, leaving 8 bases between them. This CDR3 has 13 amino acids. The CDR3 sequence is CASSKNANQPQHF. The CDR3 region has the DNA TGTGCCAGCAGCAAGAACGCCAATCAGCCCCAGCATTTT.

CDR3 amino acids: CASRKGSGGSYEQYF. CDR3 DNA: TGTGCCAGCAGGAAGGGGAGTGGGGGCTCCTACGAGCAGTACTTC. The rearrangement uses TRBV12-3 or TRBV12-4 and TRBJ2-7; the D gene could be TRBD1 or TRBD2 (5 bases each). The CDR3 has 15 residues. Trimming removed 6 bases at V and 0 bases at J, with 15 bases between.

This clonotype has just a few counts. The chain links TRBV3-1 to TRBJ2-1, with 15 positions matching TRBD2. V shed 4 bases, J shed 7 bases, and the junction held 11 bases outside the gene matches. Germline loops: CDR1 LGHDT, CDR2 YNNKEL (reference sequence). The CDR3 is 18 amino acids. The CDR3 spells CASSRLGLAGGPGNEQFF. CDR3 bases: TGTGCCAGCAGCCGCCTAGGACTAGCGGGAGGGCCTGGTAATGAGCAGTTCTTC.

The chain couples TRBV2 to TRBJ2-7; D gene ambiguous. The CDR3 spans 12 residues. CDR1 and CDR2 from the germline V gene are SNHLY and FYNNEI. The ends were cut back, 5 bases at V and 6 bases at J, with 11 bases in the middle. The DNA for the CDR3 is TGTGCCAGCAGTTACCACCCGAGCGAGCAGTACTTC. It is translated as CASSYHPSEQYF.

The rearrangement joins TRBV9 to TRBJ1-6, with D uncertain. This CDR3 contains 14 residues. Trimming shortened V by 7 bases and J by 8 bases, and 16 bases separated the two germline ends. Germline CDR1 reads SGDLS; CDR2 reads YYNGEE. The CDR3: CASSERGLDSPLHF. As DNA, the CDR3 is TGTGCCAGCTCCGAACGGGGTTTGGATTCACCCCTCCACTTT.

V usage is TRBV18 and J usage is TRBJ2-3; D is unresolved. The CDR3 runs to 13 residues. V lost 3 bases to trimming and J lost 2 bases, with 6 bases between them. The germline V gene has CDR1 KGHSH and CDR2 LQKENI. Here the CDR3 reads CASSPHPTDTQYF. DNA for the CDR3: TGTGCCAGCTCACCTCACCCCACAGATACGCAGTATTTT.

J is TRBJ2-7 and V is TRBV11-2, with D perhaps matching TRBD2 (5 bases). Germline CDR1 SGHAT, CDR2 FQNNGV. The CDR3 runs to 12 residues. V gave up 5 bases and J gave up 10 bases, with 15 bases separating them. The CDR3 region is CASSAAGDPQYF. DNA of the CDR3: TGTGCCAGCAGCGCGGCGGGCGATCCCCAGTACTTC.

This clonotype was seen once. CDR3 DNA sequence: TGCAGTGCTAGATGGACCCTAATAACAGATACGCAGTATTTT. Protein sequence: CSARWTLITDTQYF. The chain employs TRBV20-1 and TRBJ2-3; no reliable D call. The length of the CDR3 is 14 residues. Trimming cost V 2 bases and J 3 bases, with 12 bases left between them. Germline V gene sequence: CDR1 DFQATT, CDR2 SNEGSKA (reference sequence).

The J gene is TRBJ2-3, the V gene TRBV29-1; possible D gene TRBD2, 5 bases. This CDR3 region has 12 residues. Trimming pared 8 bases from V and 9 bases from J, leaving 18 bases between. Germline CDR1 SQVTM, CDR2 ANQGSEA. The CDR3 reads CSPEADTGTQYF. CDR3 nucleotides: TGCAGCCCTGAGGCCGACACGGGGACGCAGTATTTT.

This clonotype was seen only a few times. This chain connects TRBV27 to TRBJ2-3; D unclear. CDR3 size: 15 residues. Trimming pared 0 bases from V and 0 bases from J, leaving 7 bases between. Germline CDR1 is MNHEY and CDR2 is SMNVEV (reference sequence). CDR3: CASSLSLGSTDTQYF. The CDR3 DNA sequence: TGTGCCAGCAGTTTATCTCTCGGAAGCACAGATACGCAGTATTTT.

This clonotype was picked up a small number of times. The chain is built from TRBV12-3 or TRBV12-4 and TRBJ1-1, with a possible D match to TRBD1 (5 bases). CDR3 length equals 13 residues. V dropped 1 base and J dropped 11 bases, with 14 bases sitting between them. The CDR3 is CASSLGTRTMAFF. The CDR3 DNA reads TGTGCCAGCAGTTTAGGGACACGAACTATGGCTTTCTTT.

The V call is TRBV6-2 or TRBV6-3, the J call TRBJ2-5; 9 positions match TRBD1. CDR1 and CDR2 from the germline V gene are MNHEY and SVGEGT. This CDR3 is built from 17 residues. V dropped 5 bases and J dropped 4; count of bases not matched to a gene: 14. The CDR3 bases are TGTGCCAGCAGTGCCCTAACCGGGACAGGGTTTGTAGAGACCCAGTACTTC. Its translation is CASSALTGTGFVETQYF.

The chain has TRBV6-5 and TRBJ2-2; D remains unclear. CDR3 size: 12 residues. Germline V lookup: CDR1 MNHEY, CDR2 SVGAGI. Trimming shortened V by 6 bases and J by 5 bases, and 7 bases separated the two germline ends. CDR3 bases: TGTGCCAGCAGGTACCGGACCGGGGAGCTGTTTTTT. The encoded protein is CASRYRTGELFF.

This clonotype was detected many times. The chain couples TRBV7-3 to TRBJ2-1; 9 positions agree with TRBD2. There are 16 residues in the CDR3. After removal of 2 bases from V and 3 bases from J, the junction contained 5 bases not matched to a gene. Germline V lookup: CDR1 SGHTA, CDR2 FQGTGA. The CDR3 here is CASSLDAGGYYNEQFF. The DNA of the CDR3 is TGTGCCAGCAGCTTAGATGCGGGAGGGTACTACAATGAGCAGTTCTTC.

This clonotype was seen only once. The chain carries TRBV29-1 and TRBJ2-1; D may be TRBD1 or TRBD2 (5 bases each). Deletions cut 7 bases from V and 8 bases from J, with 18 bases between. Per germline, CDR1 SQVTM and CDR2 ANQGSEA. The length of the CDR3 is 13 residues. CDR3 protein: CSGRRDGGHEQFF. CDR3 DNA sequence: TGCAGCGGGAGAAGGGACGGCGGCCATGAGCAGTTCTTC.

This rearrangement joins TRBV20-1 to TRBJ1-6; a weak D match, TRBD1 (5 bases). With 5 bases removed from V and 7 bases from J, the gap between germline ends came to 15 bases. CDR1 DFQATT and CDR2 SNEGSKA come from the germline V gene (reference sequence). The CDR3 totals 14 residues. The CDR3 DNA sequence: TGCAGTGCTCATAAAGGGGATGGGAATTCACCCCTCCACTTT. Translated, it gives CSAHKGDGNSPLHF.

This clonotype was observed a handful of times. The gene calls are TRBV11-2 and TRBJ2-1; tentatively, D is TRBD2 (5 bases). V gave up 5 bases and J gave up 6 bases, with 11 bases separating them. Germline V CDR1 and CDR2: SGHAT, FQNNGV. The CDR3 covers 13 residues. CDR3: CASSVGLLNEQFF. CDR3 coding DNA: TGTGCCAGCAGCGTCGGACTTCTCAATGAGCAGTTCTTC.

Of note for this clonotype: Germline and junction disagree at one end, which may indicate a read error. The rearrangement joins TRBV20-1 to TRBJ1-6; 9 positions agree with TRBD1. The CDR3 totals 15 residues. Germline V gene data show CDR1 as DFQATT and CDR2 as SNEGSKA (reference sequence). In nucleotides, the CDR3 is TGCAGTGCTAGGGAACAGGGGGCCCATAATCCACCCCTCCACTTT. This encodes CSAREQGAHNPPLHF.

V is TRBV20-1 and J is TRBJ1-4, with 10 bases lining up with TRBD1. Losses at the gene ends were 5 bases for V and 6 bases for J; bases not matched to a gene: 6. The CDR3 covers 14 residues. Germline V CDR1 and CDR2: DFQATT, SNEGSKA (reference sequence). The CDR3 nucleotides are TGCAGTGCTGGACCCGGGACAGGGGATGAAAAACTGTTTTTT. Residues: CSAGPGTGDEKLFF.